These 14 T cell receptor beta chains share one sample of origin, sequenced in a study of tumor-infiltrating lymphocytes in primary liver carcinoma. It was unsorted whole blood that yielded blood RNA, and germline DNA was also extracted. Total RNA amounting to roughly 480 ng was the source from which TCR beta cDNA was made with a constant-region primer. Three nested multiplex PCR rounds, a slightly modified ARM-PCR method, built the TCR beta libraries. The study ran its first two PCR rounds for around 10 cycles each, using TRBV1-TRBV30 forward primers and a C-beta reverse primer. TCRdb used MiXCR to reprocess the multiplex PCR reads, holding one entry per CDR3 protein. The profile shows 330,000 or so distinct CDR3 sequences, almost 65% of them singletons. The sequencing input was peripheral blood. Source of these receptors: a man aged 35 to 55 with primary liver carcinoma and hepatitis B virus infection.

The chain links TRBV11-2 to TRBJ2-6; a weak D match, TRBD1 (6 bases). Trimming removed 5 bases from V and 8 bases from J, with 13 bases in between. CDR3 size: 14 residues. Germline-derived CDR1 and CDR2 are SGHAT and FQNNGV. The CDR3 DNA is TGTGCCAGCAGCACAGGGCCCGGGACCAACGTCCTGACTTTC. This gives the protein CASSTGPGTNVLTF. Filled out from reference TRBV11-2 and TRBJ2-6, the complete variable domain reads EAGVAQSPRYKIIEKRQSVAFWCNPISGHATLYWYQQILGQGPKLLIQFQNNGVVDDSQLPKDRFSAERLKGVDSTLKIQPAKLEDSAVYLCASSTGPGTNVLTFGAGSRLTVL.

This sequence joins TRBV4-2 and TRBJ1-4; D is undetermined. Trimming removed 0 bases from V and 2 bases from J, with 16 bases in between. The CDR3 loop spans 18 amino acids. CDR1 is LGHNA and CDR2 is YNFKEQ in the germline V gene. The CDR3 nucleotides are TGTGCCAGCAGCCAAGACGGGAGACGGCCAATCACTAATGAAAAACTGTTTTTT. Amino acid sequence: CASSQDGRRPITNEKLFF.

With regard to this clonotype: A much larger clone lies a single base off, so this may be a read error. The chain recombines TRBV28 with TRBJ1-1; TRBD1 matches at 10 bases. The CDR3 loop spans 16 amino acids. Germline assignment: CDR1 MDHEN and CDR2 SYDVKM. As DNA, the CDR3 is TGTGCCAGCAGTTTATGGACAGGGGGCGCGGGCACTGAACCTTTCTTT. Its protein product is CASSLWTGGAGTEPFF.

The chain's CDR3 is CATSEPDGSTGELFF. In nucleotides, the CDR3 is TGTGCCACCAGTGAACCGGACGGATCCACCGGGGAGCTGTTTTTT. The rearrangement uses TRBV24-1 and TRBJ2-2; D gene uncertain. Trimming pared 4 bases from V and 4 bases from J, leaving 12 bases between. CDR1 is KGHDR and CDR2 is SFDVKD in the germline V gene. The CDR3 consists of 15 residues.

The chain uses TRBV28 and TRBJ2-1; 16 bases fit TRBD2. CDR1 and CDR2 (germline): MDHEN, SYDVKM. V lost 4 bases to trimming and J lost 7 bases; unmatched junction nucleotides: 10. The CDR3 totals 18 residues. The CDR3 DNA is TGTGCCAGCAGTTCCCCGGGACTAGCGGGAGGGCCGGGAAATGAGCAGTTCTTC. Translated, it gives CASSSPGLAGGPGNEQFF.

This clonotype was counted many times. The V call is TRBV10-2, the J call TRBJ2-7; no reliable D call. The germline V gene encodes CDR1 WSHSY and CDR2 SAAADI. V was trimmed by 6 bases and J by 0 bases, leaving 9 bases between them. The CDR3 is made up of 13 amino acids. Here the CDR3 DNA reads TGCGCCAGCAGCCAATTGAGCTCCTACGAGCAGTACTTC. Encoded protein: CASSQLSSYEQYF.

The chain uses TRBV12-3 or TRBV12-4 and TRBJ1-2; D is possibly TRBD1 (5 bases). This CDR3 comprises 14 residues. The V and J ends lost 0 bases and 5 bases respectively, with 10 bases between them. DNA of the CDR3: TGTGCCAGCAGTTTAGCGCAGGGTTTGTATGGCTACACCTTC. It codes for CASSLAQGLYGYTF.

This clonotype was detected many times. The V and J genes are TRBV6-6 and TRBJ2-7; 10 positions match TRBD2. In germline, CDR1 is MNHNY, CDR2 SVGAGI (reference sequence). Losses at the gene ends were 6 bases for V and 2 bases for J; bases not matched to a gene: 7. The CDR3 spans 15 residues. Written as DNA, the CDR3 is TGTGCCAGCAGCGGGACTAGCGTCCCAACCTACGAGCAGTACTTC. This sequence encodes CASSGTSVPTYEQYF.

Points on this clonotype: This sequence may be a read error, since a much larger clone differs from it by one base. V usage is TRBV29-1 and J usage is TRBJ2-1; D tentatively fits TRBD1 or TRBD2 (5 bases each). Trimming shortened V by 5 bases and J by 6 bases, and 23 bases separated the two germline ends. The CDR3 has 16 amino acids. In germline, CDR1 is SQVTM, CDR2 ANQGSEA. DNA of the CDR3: TGCAGCGTTCTAAGGGGAGATCCCCAAATAGGCAATGAGCAGTTCTTC. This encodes CSVLRGDPQIGNEQFF.

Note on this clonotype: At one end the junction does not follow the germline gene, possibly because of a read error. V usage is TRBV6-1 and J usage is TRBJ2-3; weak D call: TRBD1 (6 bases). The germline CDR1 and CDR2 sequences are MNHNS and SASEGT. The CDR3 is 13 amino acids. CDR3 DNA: TGTGTCAGCAGGGGACACAACACAGATACGCAGTATTTT. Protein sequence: CVSRGHNTDTQYF.

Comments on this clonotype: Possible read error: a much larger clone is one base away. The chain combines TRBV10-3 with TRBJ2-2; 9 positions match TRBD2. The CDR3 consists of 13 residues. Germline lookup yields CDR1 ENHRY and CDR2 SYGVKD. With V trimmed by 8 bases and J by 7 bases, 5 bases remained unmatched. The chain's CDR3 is CAIVLAGDGELFF. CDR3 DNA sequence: TGTGCCATCGTATTAGCGGGAGACGGGGAGCTGTTTTTT.

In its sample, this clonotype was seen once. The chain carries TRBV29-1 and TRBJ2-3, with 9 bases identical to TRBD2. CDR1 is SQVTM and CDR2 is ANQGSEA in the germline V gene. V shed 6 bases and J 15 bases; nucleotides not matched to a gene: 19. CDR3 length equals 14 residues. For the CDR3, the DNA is TGCAGCGTGGGGGCCAGCGGGAGGCCAGATACGCGATATTTT. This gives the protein CSVGASGRPDTRYF.

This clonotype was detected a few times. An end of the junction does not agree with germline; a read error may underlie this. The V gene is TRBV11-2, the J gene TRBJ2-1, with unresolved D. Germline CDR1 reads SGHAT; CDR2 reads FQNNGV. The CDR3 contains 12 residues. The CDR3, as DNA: TGTGCCAACAGCTTGTTAGACGATGAGCAGTTCTTC. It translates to CANSLLDDEQFF. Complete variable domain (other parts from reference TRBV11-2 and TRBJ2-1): EAGVAQSPRYKIIEKRQSVAFWCNPISGHATLYWYQQILGQGPKLLIQFQNNGVVDDSQLPKDRFSAERLKGVDSTLKIQPAKLEDSAVYLCANSLLDDEQFFGPGTRLTVL.

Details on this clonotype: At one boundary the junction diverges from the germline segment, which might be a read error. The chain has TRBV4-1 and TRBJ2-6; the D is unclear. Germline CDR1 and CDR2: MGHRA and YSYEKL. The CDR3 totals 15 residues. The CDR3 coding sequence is TGCACCAGCAGGCAAGCCAGACCTGGGGCCAACGTCCTGACTTTC. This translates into CTSRQARPGANVLTF.